Presented here are 8 T cell receptor beta chains from one specimen sequenced in a study of blood T cell repertoires in COVID-19. Only in-frame clones appear in the TCRdb table, and some are missing; sequencing was by immunoSEQ multiplex PCR. This sample has around 370,000 clones, with 90% found just once. Material for sequencing was peripheral blood. Receptors were obtained from a young man with active or convalescent COVID-19.

The CDR3 bases are TGTGCCAGCATCCATCCCGGGACAGGGGAGGGCTACACCTTC. Translation gives CASIHPGTGEGYTF. The chain joins TRBV7-9 to TRBJ1-2; 10 nucleotides line up with TRBD1. This CDR3 contains 14 residues. Trimming at V came to 7 bases and at J to 8 bases, leaving 10 bases not matched to a gene. From germline, CDR1 is SEHNR and CDR2 FQNEAQ (reference sequence).

This chain connects TRBV19 to TRBJ1-5, with TRBD1 identical over 8 bases. From germline, CDR1 is LNHDA and CDR2 SQIVND (reference sequence). J was trimmed by 4 bases and V by 9 bases; bases with no gene match: 8. The CDR3 runs 14 residues. CDR3 DNA sequence: TGTGCCAGACATCCAGGGGGCACAAATCAGCCCCAGCATTTT. Translated: CARHPGGTNQPQHF.

The chain uses TRBV15 and TRBJ2-3; the match to TRBD2 covers 10 bases. Germline CDR1 LNHNV, CDR2 YYDKDF (reference sequence). Germline trimming cut 0 bases from V and 0 bases from J; bases unmatched to any gene: 9. The CDR3 runs to 19 residues. The CDR3 here is CATSRDHPELAGSTDTQYF. CDR3 DNA sequence: TGTGCCACCAGCAGAGATCATCCGGAACTAGCGGGGAGCACAGATACGCAGTATTTT.

The CDR3 loop is CASSIKPPPDTQYF. The CDR3 DNA is TGTGCCAGCAGCATTAAGCCGCCGCCAGATACGCAGTATTTT. The rearrangement joins TRBV9 to TRBJ2-3, with D unclear. The germline V gene has CDR1 SGDLS and CDR2 YYNGEE. The V and J ends lost 4 bases and 4 bases respectively, with 13 bases between them. This CDR3 contains 14 residues. Complete variable domain (other parts from reference TRBV9 and TRBJ2-3): DSGVTQTPKHLITATGQRVTLRCSPRSGDLSVYWYQQSLDQGLQFLIQYYNGEERAKGNILERFSAQQFPDLHSELNLSSLELGDSALYFCASSIKPPPDTQYFGPGTRLTVL.

This chain uses TRBV19 with TRBJ1-3; D gene uncertain. Germline CDR1 reads LNHDA; CDR2 reads SQIVND (reference sequence). This CDR3 contains 15 residues. V lost 5 bases, J lost 0 bases, and 11 bases lay in between. The CDR3 here is CASSDGYSSGNTIYF. The CDR3 DNA follows: TGTGCCAGTAGTGACGGATACAGCTCTGGAAACACCATATATTTT.

The J gene is TRBJ1-2, the V gene TRBV6-5, with D unresolved. Between the trimmed V and J ends, which lost 7 bases and 7 bases, there was a span of 19 bases. CDR1 MNHEY and CDR2 SVGAGI come from the germline V gene. The CDR3 totals 14 residues. The CDR3 is CASTTMRQNSGYTF. CDR3 in DNA: TGTGCCAGCACCACGATGAGGCAGAATTCTGGCTACACCTTC.

V usage is TRBV3-1 (or the pseudogene TRBV3-2) and J usage is TRBJ2-1; 8 positions agree with TRBD1. CDR3 length equals 14 residues. CDR1 is LGHDT, CDR2 YNNKEL, per germline (reference sequence). After removal of 4 bases from V and 4 bases from J, the junction contained 3 bases not matched to a gene. CDR3 protein: CASSLRTGYNEQFF. CDR3 bases: TGTGCCAGCAGCCTGCGGACAGGGTACAATGAGCAGTTCTTC.

The chain uses TRBV5-1 and TRBJ2-2; D remains ambiguous. V lost 2 bases and J 2 bases, leaving 10 bases between the germline ends. CDR1 and CDR2 from the germline V gene are SGHRS and YFSETQ. The CDR3 extends over 15 amino acids. CDR3 in DNA: TGCGCCAGCAGCTTAAACAGAGTAAACACCGGGGAGCTGTTTTTT. Its translation is CASSLNRVNTGELFF.